One and the same sample provided the 19 T cell receptor beta chains below, sequenced in a study of blood T cell repertoires in COVID-19. Method: immunoSEQ multiplex PCR; TCRdb's copy keeps in-frame clones and lacks some. The table lists about 480,000 clones, approximately 91% of them singletons. Sequences were obtained from PBMCs or T cells enriched from blood (not recorded which). Every receptor here comes from a woman in her sixties or seventies who had recovered from COVID-19.

V gene TRBV5-4 combines with J gene TRBJ2-7, with D perhaps TRBD1 (6 bases). CDR1 and CDR2 (germline): SGHNT, YYREEE (reference sequence). Trimming took off 6 bases at V and 5 bases at J, with 18 bases between the two ends. The CDR3 totals 14 residues. The DNA of the CDR3 is TGTGCCAGCACTCACAGGGAGCTGACGGACGAGCAGTACTTC. Residues: CASTHRELTDEQYF.

This CDR3 is CASSMGRDNSPLHF. CDR3 nucleotide sequence: TGTGCCAGTAGTATGGGCAGGGATAATTCACCCCTCCACTTT. The chain employs TRBV19 and TRBJ1-6; a possible D gene is TRBD1 (5 bases). CDR1 LNHDA and CDR2 SQIVND come from the germline V gene (reference sequence). With 3 bases removed from V and 5 bases from J, the gap between germline ends came to 8 bases. The CDR3 length is 14 residues.

The CDR3 sequence is CASSPAQGIYGYTF. The CDR3 region has the DNA TGCGCCAGCAGCCCCGCCCAGGGGATCTATGGCTACACCTTC. The chain has TRBV5-1 and TRBJ1-2, with D tentatively TRBD1 (6 bases). The germline CDR1 and CDR2 sequences are SGHRS and YFSETQ. The CDR3 is 14 residues long. Trimming took off 4 bases at V and 4 bases at J, with 14 bases between the two ends.

The rearrangement links TRBV4-1 to TRBJ2-7, with D possibly being TRBD1 (5 bases). From germline, CDR1 is MGHRA and CDR2 YSYEKL. V lost 6 bases to trimming and J lost 2 bases, with 11 bases between them. This CDR3 is built from 13 residues. The CDR3 DNA is TGCGCCAGCAGACCCGACAGAACCTACGAGCAGTACTTC. As protein: CASRPDRTYEQYF.

This chain joins TRBV4-1 and TRBJ1-2, with TRBD1 matching over 8 bases. Unmatched junction bases numbered 7, after V lost 0 bases and J lost 1 base. Germline V lookup: CDR1 MGHRA, CDR2 YSYEKL. The CDR3 extends over 17 amino acids. CDR3 loop: CASSQEGTGAINYGYTF. The CDR3 DNA is TGCGCCAGCAGCCAAGAAGGGACAGGTGCGATTAACTATGGCTACACCTTC.

This chain joins TRBV6-5 and TRBJ2-3, with 8 bases that match TRBD1. The germline CDR1 and CDR2 sequences are MNHEY and SVGAGI. The CDR3 has 14 residues. V shed 6 bases, J shed 3 bases, and the junction held 5 bases outside the gene matches. The CDR3 here is CASRRTGSTDTQYF. The CDR3 coding sequence is TGTGCCAGCAGGCGGACAGGGTCTACAGATACGCAGTATTTT.

The gene calls are TRBV9 and TRBJ1-2; 7 positions agree with TRBD1. Trimming removed 2 bases from V and 3 bases from J; junction bases left unmatched: 7. The CDR3 contains 15 residues. Germline CDR1 SGDLS, CDR2 YYNGEE. CDR3 in DNA: TGTGCCAGCAGCGTGACAGGGTTTGGGGACTATGGCTACACCTTC. Translation: CASSVTGFGDYGYTF.

J is TRBJ2-2 and V is TRBV11-2, with no clear D. Trimming shortened V by 1 base and J by 0 bases, and 15 bases separated the two germline ends. Germline CDR1 reads SGHAT; CDR2 reads FQNNGV. The CDR3 has 18 amino acids. CDR3 sequence: CASSLVTGSYPNTGELFF. The CDR3, as DNA: TGTGCCAGCAGCTTAGTAACGGGTAGCTACCCGAACACCGGGGAGCTGTTTTTT.

The V call is TRBV19, the J call TRBJ1-2, with D unresolved. The V end was cut by 1 base, the J end by 0 bases, with 9 bases between. The CDR3 runs 15 residues. Germline V gives CDR1 LNHDA, CDR2 SQIVND (reference sequence). The CDR3 bases are TGTGCCAGTAGTATAGGCGGCAGAGCTAACTATGGCTACACCTTC. It specifies CASSIGGRANYGYTF.

V usage is TRBV5-1 and J usage is TRBJ1-1, with D possibly matching TRBD1 (6 bases). V was shortened by 4 bases and J by 1 base, with 17 bases between the two germline ends. In germline, CDR1 is SGHRS, CDR2 YFSETQ. The length of the CDR3 is 16 residues. The CDR3 sequence: CASSRQTGTPNTEAFF. CDR3 nucleotide sequence: TGCGCCAGCAGCCGTCAGACCGGGACACCGAACACTGAAGCTTTCTTT.

The table lists this clone with a count of one. The chain links TRBV10-2 to TRBJ2-7; D is perhaps TRBD1 (6 bases). CDR1 and CDR2 from the germline V gene are WSHSY and SAAADI. Trimming took off 3 bases at V and 2 bases at J, with 20 bases between the two ends. This CDR3 comprises 17 residues. CDR3 bases: TGCGCCAGCAGTGACTTCTACCGGGACAACTTAGCCTACGAGCAGTACGTC. As protein: CASSDFYRDNLAYEQYV.

The rearrangement uses TRBV19 and TRBJ1-5, with D hard to call. Per the germline V gene, CDR1 is LNHDA and CDR2 is SQIVND (reference sequence). Between the trimmed V and J ends, which lost 11 bases and 0 bases, there was a span of 17 bases. This CDR3 is 15 amino acids long. The chain's CDR3 is CASDQPDYSNQPQHF. CDR3 nucleotides: TGTGCCTCCGATCAACCGGACTATAGCAATCAGCCCCAGCATTTT.

The chain has TRBV5-1 and TRBJ1-1; D possibly corresponds to TRBD1 (6 bases). The CDR3 is 15 residues long. In germline, CDR1 is SGHRS, CDR2 YFSETQ. The V and J ends lost 0 bases and 0 bases respectively, with 9 bases between them. The CDR3 DNA reads as TGCGCCAGCAGCTTGGGACAGGTCATGAACACTGAAGCTTTCTTT. Translating it yields CASSLGQVMNTEAFF.

As DNA, the CDR3 is TGTGCCAGCAAGACAGGGTTCAACAATGAGCAGTTCTTC. Its protein product is CASKTGFNNEQFF. The rearrangement joins TRBV6-5 to TRBJ2-1, with TRBD1 identical over 7 bases. After removal of 7 bases from V and 5 bases from J, the junction contained 5 bases not matched to a gene. Germline V gene data show CDR1 as MNHEY and CDR2 as SVGAGI. The CDR3 spans 13 residues.

Worth noting for this clone: The same CDR3 arises from other DNA sequences in this sample as well. This chain links TRBV27 with TRBJ1-5, with 7 bases identical to TRBD1. The V segment lost 3 bases and the J segment 2 bases; nucleotides outside the gene matches: 1. The CDR3 has 14 amino acids. CDR1 and CDR2 (germline): MNHEY, SMNVEV (reference sequence). CDR3 residues: CASSFTGGNQPQHF. DNA of the CDR3: TGTGCCAGCAGTTTTACAGGGGGCAATCAGCCCCAGCATTTT.

This chain links TRBV13 with TRBJ1-1, with D unresolved. Germline V gives CDR1 PRHDT, CDR2 FYEKMQ (reference sequence). The CDR3 loop spans 11 amino acids. Trimming cost V 5 bases and J 6 bases, with 7 bases left between them. The CDR3, as DNA: TGTGCCAGCAGCGAGTCGGCTGAAGCTTTCTTT. Protein: CASSESAEAFF.

V and J are TRBV6-5 and TRBJ2-5; D remains unclear. In germline, CDR1 is MNHEY, CDR2 SVGAGI. This CDR3 is built from 15 residues. The germline V and J ends were trimmed by 2 bases and 2 bases, with 12 bases remaining between them. The CDR3 DNA is TGTGCCAGCAGTTACCCCTCGGGTGGACAAGAGACCCAGTACTTC. Its translation is CASSYPSGGQETQYF.

The V call is TRBV6-5, the J call TRBJ1-2; TRBD1 matches at 7 bases. The V gene end was trimmed by 7 bases and the J gene end by 5 bases; junction bases not matched to a gene: 13. The CDR3 loop spans 15 amino acids. CDR1 is MNHEY, CDR2 SVGAGI, per germline. CDR3 DNA: TGTGCCAGCAAACGACAGGGAGGAAGTGGGTATGGCTACACCTTC. Amino acids: CASKRQGGSGYGYTF.

The CDR3 DNA reads as TGCGCCAGCAGGCGTGTTGCGGGGGTATCTGGGGCCAACGTCCTGACTTTC. This gives the protein CASRRVAGVSGANVLTF. V is TRBV4-1 and J is TRBJ2-6, with 7 bases aligning to TRBD2. V was clipped by 6 bases and J by 1 base; unmatched bases: 9. The CDR3 sequence is 17 residues long. CDR1 and CDR2 from the germline V gene are MGHRA and YSYEKL.